A single sample is the source of the 15 T cell receptor beta chains below, sequenced in a study of cytomegalovirus exposure and HLA in healthy donors. Profiled with immunoSEQ multiplex PCR; TCRdb holds only in-frame clones, not every one. This sample yields 200,000 to 250,000 clones, of which 70% to 90% are seen a single time; about 2.7% belongs to the top ten. Material for sequencing was PBMCs. Every receptor here comes from a woman aged 18-35 years in good health and CMV-seronegative.

This chain uses TRBV28 with TRBJ2-5; D gene ambiguous. V shed 2 bases and J shed 5 bases, with 15 bases lying between them. CDR1 and CDR2 from the germline V gene are MDHEN and SYDVKM. CDR3 size: 15 residues. CDR3: CASSLIAPYGETQYF. In nucleotides, the CDR3 is TGTGCCAGCAGTTTAATCGCTCCCTACGGGGAGACCCAGTACTTC.

The V and J genes are TRBV29-1 and TRBJ2-5; TRBD1 matches 7 bases. The V gene's germline CDR1 is SQVTM and CDR2 ANQGSEA. Trimming took 4 bases from V and 2 from J; bases not matched to a gene: 7. The CDR3 totals 14 residues. CDR3 protein: CSVALVDRQETQYF. The CDR3 DNA reads as TGCAGCGTTGCCTTAGTGGACAGGCAAGAGACCCAGTACTTC.

The J gene is TRBJ2-1, the V gene TRBV4-3, with 12 positions matching TRBD2. After removal of 4 bases from V and 9 bases from J, the junction contained 10 bases not matched to a gene. The CDR3 is 16 residues long. Germline V gives CDR1 LGHNA, CDR2 YSLEER. CDR3 coding DNA: TGCGCCAGCAGCCCTCCGACTAGCGGGAGTCCCAGTGAGCAGTTCTTC. Its protein is CASSPPTSGSPSEQFF.

Details on this clone: A much bigger clone sits one base away, suggesting this may be a read error. This sequence joins TRBV27 and TRBJ2-3; 13 positions match TRBD2. Per the germline V gene, CDR1 is MNHEY and CDR2 is SMNVEV (reference sequence). V shed 5 bases and J 3 bases; nucleotides not matched to a gene: 2. CDR3 length: 15 amino acids. The CDR3 sequence is CASSPLAGGTDTQYF. The DNA for the CDR3 is TGTGCCAGCAGTCCACTAGCGGGAGGGACAGATACGCAGTATTTT.

This rearrangement joins TRBV6-1 to TRBJ2-7, with D possibly matching TRBD1 (5 bases). The CDR3 is made up of 14 amino acids. Germline CDR1 is MNHNS and CDR2 is SASEGT. V dropped 3 bases and J dropped 1 base, with 10 bases sitting between them. The chain's CDR3 is CASSDLTVSYEQYF. CDR3 DNA sequence: TGTGCCAGCAGTGACTTGACAGTATCCTACGAGCAGTACTTC.

The chain recombines TRBV6-5 with TRBJ2-7; weak D call: TRBD2 (6 bases). The CDR3 contains 14 residues. Trimming left V 3 bases short and J 4 bases short, with 13 bases between. Germline CDR1 MNHEY, CDR2 SVGAGI. CDR3 DNA sequence: TGTGCCAGCAGTTATGGGGCGGGAAGGTACGAGCAGTACTTC. It is translated as CASSYGAGRYEQYF.

DNA of the CDR3: TGTGCCAGCAGCGTAGGACGGGAGGGCTACAATGAGCAGTTCTTC. Its protein product is CASSVGREGYNEQFF. The genes are TRBV9 and TRBJ2-1; 8 nucleotides match TRBD2. Germline values: CDR1 SGDLS, CDR2 YYNGEE. The CDR3 has 15 amino acids. V lost 0 bases, J lost 3 bases, and 2 bases stayed unmatched.

The J gene is TRBJ2-7, the V gene TRBV10-3, with a weak D call TRBD1 (6 bases). CDR1 and CDR2 from the germline V gene are ENHRY and SYGVKD. There are 13 residues in the CDR3. The ends were cut back, 6 bases at V and 6 bases at J, with 15 bases in the middle. In nucleotides, the CDR3 is TGTGCCATCAGCCCTCAACAGGGCTTCGAGCAGTACTTC. This codes for CAISPQQGFEQYF.

Notes on this clone: Other DNA sequences from this sample encode an identical CDR3 as well. The gene calls are TRBV28 and TRBJ1-2; D is unclear. Germline CDR1 and CDR2: MDHEN and SYDVKM. CDR3 length: 13 residues. The V end lost 2 bases, the J end lost 2 bases, and 6 bases lay between the germline ends. DNA of the CDR3: TGTGCCAGCAGTTTAGGTCAGAACTATGGCTACACCTTC. Translation: CASSLGQNYGYTF.

V and J are TRBV27 and TRBJ2-1; 13 bases fit TRBD2. This CDR3 comprises 16 residues. Germline V gene data show CDR1 as MNHEY and CDR2 as SMNVEV (reference sequence). V lost 5 bases, J lost 5 bases, and 6 bases stayed unmatched. CDR3 residues: CASSRLAGGSDNEQFF. CDR3 DNA: TGTGCCAGCAGTAGACTAGCGGGAGGTTCCGACAATGAGCAGTTCTTC.

V is TRBV5-6 and J is TRBJ1-4; 7 positions agree with TRBD1. This CDR3 region has 16 residues. In germline, CDR1 is SGHDT, CDR2 YYEEEE. V gave up 3 bases and J gave up 0 bases; unmatched junction bases: 5. Here the CDR3 reads CASSWGQLTTNEKLFF. The CDR3 nucleotides are TGTGCCAGCAGCTGGGGACAGCTAACAACTAATGAAAAACTGTTTTTT.

The chain employs TRBV11-2 and TRBJ2-3; perhaps TRBD1 as D (5 bases). Trimming cost V 3 bases and J 2 bases, with 12 bases left between them. Germline CDR1 SGHAT, CDR2 FQNNGV. This CDR3 spans 15 amino acids. As DNA, the CDR3 is TGTGCCAGCAGCTTCCGTCAGGGTGACACAGATACGCAGTATTTT. Translating it yields CASSFRQGDTDTQYF. The variable domain in full, with the rest retrieved from reference TRBV11-2 and TRBJ2-3, is EAGVAQSPRYKIIEKRQSVAFWCNPISGHATLYWYQQILGQGPKLLIQFQNNGVVDDSQLPKDRFSAERLKGVDSTLKIQPAKLEDSAVYLCASSFRQGDTDTQYFGPGTRLTVL.

The chain uses TRBV4-3 and TRBJ2-1, with TRBD2 matching over 12 bases. The junction had 2 bases not matched to a gene; V was cut back by 4 bases and J by 7 bases. The CDR3 totals 14 residues. Germline V gene lookup returns CDR1 LGHNA and CDR2 YSLEER. The chain's CDR3 is CASSRLAGANEQFF. In DNA form, the CDR3 reads TGCGCCAGCAGCCGACTAGCGGGGGCGAATGAGCAGTTCTTC.

V gene TRBV19 combines with J gene TRBJ2-7; the D gene is possibly TRBD1 (6 bases). The CDR3 loop spans 15 amino acids. Germline V gives CDR1 LNHDA, CDR2 SQIVND (reference sequence). The V and J ends lost 4 bases and 7 bases respectively, with 20 bases between them. This chain's CDR3 is CASSKAGLGAGEQYF. The CDR3, as DNA: TGTGCCAGTAGTAAAGCAGGGCTGGGGGCTGGAGAGCAGTACTTC. The variable domain in full, with the rest retrieved from reference TRBV19 and TRBJ2-7, is DGGITQSPKYLFRKEGQNVTLSCEQNLNHDAMYWYRQDPGQGLRLIYYSQIVNDFQKGDIAEGYSVSREKKESFPLTVTSAQKNPTAFYLCASSKAGLGAGEQYFGPGTRLTVT.

This chain links TRBV27 with TRBJ2-3, with TRBD2 matching over 13 bases. Germline V gene sequence: CDR1 MNHEY, CDR2 SMNVEV (reference sequence). The CDR3 extends over 17 amino acids. V shed 8 bases and J 0 bases; nucleotides not matched to a gene: 8. CDR3 amino acids: CASQRTSGSWSTDTQYF. The DNA for the CDR3 is TGTGCCAGCCAGCGGACTAGCGGGAGTTGGAGCACAGATACGCAGTATTTT.